The 5 T cell receptor beta chains given below trace back to one sample, sequenced in a study of shared clonotypes between healthy human individuals. The table came from immunoSEQ multiplex PCR; TCRdb's copy has only in-frame clones and leaves some out. The table includes about 1.1 million clones, approximately 77% detected once. Sequencing was carried out using memory CD4+ T cells from PBMCs. Indicated subset: CD45RA-negative fraction. The receptors were gathered from a young man in good health. Some clones in this sample may be carry-over from other donors' samples.

This chain connects TRBV19 to TRBJ1-1; D possibly corresponds to TRBD1 (5 bases). V was clipped by 7 bases and J by 2 bases, with 20 bases between them. The CDR3 runs to 16 residues. CDR1 is LNHDA, CDR2 SQIVND, per germline (reference sequence). CDR3 residues: CASTSGQGRANTEAFF. The DNA of the CDR3 is TGTGCCAGTACCTCAGGTCAGGGAAGAGCCAACACTGAAGCTTTCTTT.

This chain connects TRBV27 to TRBJ2-7; a possible D gene is TRBD2 (6 bases). Germline lookup yields CDR1 MNHEY and CDR2 SMNVEV (reference sequence). Trimming took off 1 base at V and 4 bases at J, with 17 bases between the two ends. CDR3 size: 16 residues. The CDR3, as DNA: TGTGCCAGCAGTTTATTGACGGGGCCCGGGGGATACGAGCAGTACTTC. The encoded protein is CASSLLTGPGGYEQYF.

Comments on this clone: Just one base apart from a much larger clone, this may be a read error. The identical CDR3 is also encoded by other nucleotide sequences in the sample. This CDR3 is CASSGTESWSTEAFF. Written as DNA, the CDR3 is TGCGCCAGTTCGGGGACAGAATCGTGGAGCACTGAGGCTTTCTTT. The V call is TRBV5-1, the J call TRBJ1-1; the match to TRBD1 covers 7 bases. This CDR3 contains 15 residues. Germline loops: CDR1 SGHRS, CDR2 YFSETQ.

This clone was picked up one time. The chain recombines TRBV28 with TRBJ2-7, with D possibly matching TRBD1 (5 bases). This CDR3 has 17 residues. Germline CDR1 reads MDHEN; CDR2 reads SYDVKM. The V and J ends lost 2 bases and 0 bases respectively, with 17 bases between them. The CDR3 is CASSLGAYRRSSYEQYF. The CDR3 region has the DNA TGTGCCAGCAGTTTAGGGGCTTATCGTAGGAGCTCCTACGAGCAGTACTTC.

The chain uses TRBV11-2 and TRBJ1-2, with D uncertain. The CDR3 covers 14 residues. The V end lost 5 bases, the J end lost 4 bases, and 14 bases lay between the germline ends. Per the germline V gene, CDR1 is SGHAT and CDR2 is FQNNGV. CDR3 protein: CASSQSSPLYGYTF. The CDR3 DNA reads as TGTGCCAGCAGCCAATCCTCCCCTCTCTATGGCTACACCTTC.